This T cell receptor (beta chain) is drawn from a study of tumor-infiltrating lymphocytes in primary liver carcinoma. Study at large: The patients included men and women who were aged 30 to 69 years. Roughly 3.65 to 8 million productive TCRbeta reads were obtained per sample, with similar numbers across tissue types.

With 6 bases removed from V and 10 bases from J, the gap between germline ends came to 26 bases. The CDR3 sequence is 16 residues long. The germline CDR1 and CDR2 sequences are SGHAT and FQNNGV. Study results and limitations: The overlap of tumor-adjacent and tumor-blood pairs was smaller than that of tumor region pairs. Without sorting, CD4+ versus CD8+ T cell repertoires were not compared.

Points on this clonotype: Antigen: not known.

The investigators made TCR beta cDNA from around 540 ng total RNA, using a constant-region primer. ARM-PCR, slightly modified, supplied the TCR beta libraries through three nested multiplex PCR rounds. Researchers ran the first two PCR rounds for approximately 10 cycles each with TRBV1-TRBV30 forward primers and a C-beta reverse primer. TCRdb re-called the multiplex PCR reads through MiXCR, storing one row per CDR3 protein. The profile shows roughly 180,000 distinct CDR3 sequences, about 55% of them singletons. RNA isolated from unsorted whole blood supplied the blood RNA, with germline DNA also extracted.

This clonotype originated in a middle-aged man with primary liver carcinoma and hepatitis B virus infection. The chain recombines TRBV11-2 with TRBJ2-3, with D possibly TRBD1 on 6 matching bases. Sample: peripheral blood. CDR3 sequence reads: CASRPINWDMVVPQYF. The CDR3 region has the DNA TGTGCCAGCAGACCAATAAATTGGGACATGGTGGTTCCGCAGTATTTT.